The 12 T cell receptor beta chains in this list originate from one sample, sequenced in a study of cytomegalovirus exposure and HLA in healthy donors (dated by TCRdb to about 2017). The library relied on the immunoSEQ multiplex PCR assay. The multiplex PCR relied on a mix of 60 forward primers for TCR Vbeta segments and 13 reverse primers for TCR Jbeta segments. Here the immuneACCESS table is served through TCRdb, limited to in-frame sequences with V and J called. Missing clones are a known gap in these copies; in checked studies unresolved V genes cover under half, and the rest lacks a known reason. Across this sample there are some 70,000 clones, with roughly four fifths seen only once. The ten largest clones represent 1.9% of the sample. The material sequenced was PBMCs. Receptors originate from a man aged 18-30 years in good health and CMV-seronegative.

This sequence joins TRBV11-2 and TRBJ2-5, with D tentatively TRBD2 (5 bases). Germline CDR1 SGHAT, CDR2 FQNNGV. The CDR3 loop spans 17 amino acids. V lost 0 bases to trimming and J lost 5 bases, with 19 bases between them. CDR3: CASSLEAAQRRGETQYF. In DNA, the CDR3 is TGTGCCAGCAGCTTAGAGGCGGCGCAGCGCCGGGGTGAGACCCAGTACTTC. Combining the CDR3 with reference TRBV11-2 and TRBJ2-5 gives the whole variable domain EAGVAQSPRYKIIEKRQSVAFWCNPISGHATLYWYQQILGQGPKLLIQFQNNGVVDDSQLPKDRFSAERLKGVDSTLKIQPAKLEDSAVYLCASSLEAAQRRGETQYFGPGTRLLVL.

The rearrangement uses TRBV5-1 and TRBJ2-5; 8 positions match TRBD1. V gave up 2 bases and J gave up 5 bases; unmatched junction bases: 5. Germline lookup yields CDR1 SGHRS and CDR2 YFSETQ. CDR3 size: 14 residues. The CDR3 reads CASSFQGALETQYF. CDR3 sequence (DNA): TGCGCCAGCAGCTTCCAGGGGGCGCTGGAGACCCAGTACTTC. Filled out from reference TRBV5-1 and TRBJ2-5, the complete variable domain reads KAGVTQTPRYLIKTRGQQVTLSCSPISGHRSVSWYQQTPGQGLQFLFEYFSETQRNKGNFPGRFSGRQFSNSRSEMNVSTLELGDSALYLCASSFQGALETQYFGPGTRLLVL.

J is TRBJ1-4 and V is TRBV27; D is undetermined. V gave up 8 bases and J gave up 3 bases, with 13 bases separating them. The germline gives CDR1 MNHEY, CDR2 SMNVEV (reference sequence). This CDR3 spans 14 amino acids. The CDR3 is CASRIGMANEKLFF. The DNA for the CDR3 is TGTGCCAGCCGTATCGGGATGGCTAATGAAAAACTGTTTTTT.

This clone was counted a few times. CDR3 sequence reads: CASSFLRYPYEQYF. The CDR3 DNA follows: TGTGCCAGCAGTTTTCTGCGTTATCCCTACGAGCAGTACTTC. The genes are TRBV28 and TRBJ2-7, with unresolved D. This CDR3 comprises 14 residues. Germline loops: CDR1 MDHEN, CDR2 SYDVKM. Trimming took 3 bases from V and 2 from J, leaving 11 bases between them. The complete variable domain, with remaining parts taken from reference TRBV28 and TRBJ2-7, reads DVKVTQSSRYLVKRTGEKVFLECVQDMDHENMFWYRQDPGLGLRLIYFSYDVKMKEKGDIPEGYSVSREKKERFSLILESASTNQTSMYLCASSFLRYPYEQYFGPGTRLTVT.

V gene TRBV7-9 combines with J gene TRBJ2-1, with TRBD2 matching 8 bases. The germline gives CDR1 SEHNR, CDR2 FQNEAQ (reference sequence). J lost 1 base, V lost 11 bases, and 4 bases had no gene match. The CDR3 loop spans 13 amino acids. The CDR3 DNA sequence: TGTGCCGGGGGACTAGTTTCCTACAATGAGCAGTTCTTC. Its protein product is CAGGLVSYNEQFF.

The chain recombines TRBV27 with TRBJ1-5; TRBD1 agrees at 7 bases. CDR3 length: 14 amino acids. The germline gives CDR1 MNHEY, CDR2 SMNVEV (reference sequence). The V gene end was trimmed by 7 bases and the J gene end by 0 bases; junction bases not matched to a gene: 3. Written as DNA, the CDR3 is TGTGCCAGCAACAGGGGATTTAGCAATCAGCCCCAGCATTTT. This gives the protein CASNRGFSNQPQHF.

The rearrangement joins TRBV29-1 to TRBJ1-5, with D perhaps matching TRBD1 (6 bases). Germline loops: CDR1 SQVTM, CDR2 ANQGSEA. The CDR3 length is 13 residues. V dropped 6 bases and J dropped 0 bases, with 9 bases sitting between them. CDR3 DNA sequence: TGCAGCGTGACGGACAGTAGCAATCAGCCCCAGCATTTT. This codes for CSVTDSSNQPQHF.

The rearrangement joins TRBV18 to TRBJ2-1; 8 bases are a match to TRBD1. CDR1 and CDR2 (germline): KGHSH, LQKENI. The CDR3 is 16 amino acids. Unmatched junction bases numbered 10, after V lost 3 bases and J lost 6 bases. This chain's CDR3 is CASSPTQRTGINEQFF. In DNA form, the CDR3 reads TGTGCCAGCTCACCCACCCAGAGGACAGGGATCAATGAGCAGTTCTTC.

The chain recombines TRBV7-2 with TRBJ2-4, with D possibly being TRBD2 (5 bases). V was clipped by 0 bases and J by 8 bases, with 14 bases between them. The CDR3 is made up of 15 amino acids. Per germline, CDR1 SGHTA and CDR2 FQGNSA. The CDR3 DNA is TGTGCCAGCAGCTTAGCGCTGAATAGGCGGGACATTCAGTACTTC. This translates into CASSLALNRRDIQYF. The full variable domain, with the rest looked up from reference TRBV7-2 and TRBJ2-4, is GAGVSQSPSNKVTEKGKDVELRCDPISGHTALYWYRQSLGQGLEFLIYFQGNSAPDKSGLPSDRFSAERTGGSVSTLTIQRTQQEDSAVYLCASSLALNRRDIQYFGAGTRLSVL.

This chain connects TRBV4-2 to TRBJ2-3, with 7 bases matching TRBD2. The CDR3 spans 15 residues. Germline V CDR1 and CDR2: LGHNA, YNFKEQ. J gave up 4 bases and V 2 bases, and 6 bases lay outside the gene matches. For the CDR3, the DNA is TGTGCCAGCAGCCAAAAATCGACTAGCCCAGATACGCAGTATTTT. Translation: CASSQKSTSPDTQYF.

The V gene is TRBV5-1, the J gene TRBJ1-2; D gene uncertain. Germline lookup yields CDR1 SGHRS and CDR2 YFSETQ. Trimming left V 0 bases short and J 8 bases short, with 14 bases between. The CDR3 spans 14 residues. CDR3 sequence: CASSLESGLVGYTF. The CDR3, as DNA: TGCGCCAGCAGCTTGGAAAGTGGGCTTGTCGGCTACACCTTC.

The V and J genes are TRBV29-1 and TRBJ1-1, with D possibly TRBD1 on 6 matching bases. Trimming cost V 7 bases and J 8 bases, with 14 bases left between them. CDR3 size: 11 residues. Per the germline V gene, CDR1 is SQVTM and CDR2 is ANQGSEA. For the CDR3, the DNA is TGCAGCGCCCCAACCGGGACAGAAGCTTTCTTT. Its protein product is CSAPTGTEAFF.